This T cell receptor beta chain derives from a study of blood T cell repertoires in COVID-19. About the study: Material from acute and convalescent COVID-19 was sourced from the United States, Italy and Spain.

In assigning cohorts, the study relied on participant-reported clinical history. Original analysis: Estimation of nucleated cell counts relied on the amplification of reference gene primers. Profiling relied on immunoSEQ multiplex PCR, and the TCRdb table lists in-frame clones only, not all of them. V, J and clone size reflect that table, while D and trimming were determined from the DNA. The sample records under 350,000 clones, 86% being singletons. The V gene lost 6 bases and the J gene lost 6 bases, with 9 bases spanning the gap. CDR3 length equals 11 residues. The sample comprised PBMCs or T cells enriched from blood (not recorded which). The receptor was isolated from a man younger than 40 who had recovered from COVID-19. The genes are TRBV12-3 or TRBV12-4 and TRBJ2-7; D is perhaps TRBD2 (6 bases). The CDR3 is CASSPGVEQYF. The CDR3, as DNA: TGTGCCAGCAGCCCGGGGGTCGAGCAGTACTTC.